This is a list of T cell receptor beta chains from one sample in a study of cytomegalovirus exposure and HLA in healthy donors. Produced via immunoSEQ multiplex PCR; TCRdb's table is partial and in-frame only. Among approximately 180,000 clones, around nine tenths were seen once, and the ten largest hold less than 3.5%. Sequenced input: PBMCs. The receptor set was obtained from a man younger than 30 in good health and CMV-seropositive. CDR3s leave out the opening cysteine and the closing phenylalanine or tryptophan. Each record gives: V gene, J gene, CDR3 protein.

>TRBV28|TRBJ1-1
ASARLGGPTEAF
>TRBV10-3|TRBJ1-2
AISESGNYGYT
>TRBV7-9|TRBJ2-7
ASSPQFVSYEQY
>TRBV7-6|TRBJ2-3
ASSYGGPSTDTQY
>TRBV28|TRBJ2-1
ASSFNRWGEDNEQF
>TRBV7-2|TRBJ2-1
ASSLASQRERNEQF
>TRBV4-3|TRBJ2-3
ASSQEAGTDTQY
>TRBV6-5|TRBJ2-7
ASSPTGGSYEQY
>TRBV5-1|TRBJ2-7
ASRDSLYEQY
>TRBV29-1|TRBJ1-1
SVPETGTNTEAF
>TRBV28|TRBJ2-5
ASRVAGDETQY
>TRBV28|TRBJ1-5
ASSPIRGNQPQH
>TRBV29-1|TRBJ2-7
SVLTTGSSYEQY
>TRBV13|TRBJ1-1
ASSLRQGDTEAF
>TRBV10-3|TRBJ2-5
AIVSRQAPSQETQY
>TRBV25-1|TRBJ2-2
ASAGERDTGELF
>TRBV7-3|TRBJ1-2
ASSPTGTGYGYT
>TRBV9|TRBJ1-2
ASSVVAGGSYGYT
>TRBV7-9|TRBJ2-5
ASSGGDVAGVFQETQY
>TRBV5-1|TRBJ2-3
ASSLALARGTDTQY
>TRBV27|TRBJ2-1
ASSNPREGVTNEQF
>TRBV9|TRBJ2-2
ASTGGGAGELF
>TRBV20-1|TRBJ2-1
SARGLNEQF
>TRBV6-5|TRBJ2-7
ASRAGTMDSYEQY
>TRBV6-5|TRBJ2-3
ASQRTGGSTDTQY
>TRBV10-3|TRBJ2-7
AIRPGGSPYEQY
>TRBV6-5|TRBJ2-5
ASTVGGDSGFTQY
>TRBV12-5|TRBJ2-7
ASGPGQGPDEQY
>TRBV28|TRBJ1-2
ASMTGYYGYT
>TRBV13|TRBJ2-7
ASSSQTSGDEQY
>TRBV5-1|TRBJ2-2
ASSLDRAGELF
>TRBV6-1|TRBJ1-4
ASSAQTGGEEKLF
>TRBV29-1|TRBJ1-2
SAPVGGNYGYT
>TRBV27|TRBJ1-1
ASSFSQGATEAF
>TRBV5-6|TRBJ2-4
ASSLSGTKRDRARNIQY
>TRBV9|TRBJ2-5
ASSVGGLAGGPWGETQY
>TRBV13|TRBJ1-1
ASSSPDSPIQNTEAF
>TRBV29-1|TRBJ1-1
SFSGTRGKSEAF
>TRBV12-2|TRBJ2-1
ASRLGGARTGNEQF
>TRBV5-6|TRBJ1-2
ASSRTGYRYGYT
>TRBV6-6|TRBJ2-7
ASSGLYEQY